These 21 T cell receptor beta chains share one sample of origin, sequenced in a study of shared clonotypes between healthy human individuals. Assay: immunoSEQ multiplex PCR; the TCRdb copy retains only in-frame clones and omits some. The sample has approximately 2,000,000 clones, around 93% seen once; the top ten hold around 1.7%. As defined, naive CD8 cells were CD45RO-negative and positively selected for CCR7, with terminally differentiated effector memory CD45RA+ cells excluded. Sequenced material: naive CD8+ T cells from PBMCs. These receptors were obtained from a man between 18 and 29 years old in good health. Some clones in this sample may be carry-over from other donors' samples.

The V call is TRBV2, the J call TRBJ2-5; TRBD1 agrees at 9 bases. The CDR3 is made up of 13 amino acids. Losses at the gene ends were 6 bases for V and 4 bases for J; bases not matched to a gene: 3. Germline V gene lookup returns CDR1 SNHLY and CDR2 FYNNEI. The CDR3 DNA reads TGTGCCAGCAGAACAGGGGGCGTAGAGACCCAGTACTTC. Translated, it gives CASRTGGVETQYF.

The genes are TRBV21-1 and TRBJ1-2; the DNA was not compared with TRBD1, the D call given in the table. TRBV21-1 is marked as a pseudogene. The CDR3 is made up of 15 amino acids. In DNA, the CDR3 is TGTGCCAGCAGCGCGAACGGGACAGGGCTCGCTGGCTACACCTTC. Amino acid sequence: CASSANGTGLAGYTF.

The chain has TRBV9 and TRBJ1-1, with 9 bases aligning to TRBD1. CDR1 SGDLS and CDR2 YYNGEE come from the germline V gene. CDR3 length: 15 residues. Trimming removed 3 bases from V and 0 bases from J; junction bases left unmatched: 3. The CDR3: CASSGTGAMNTEAFF. The CDR3 coding sequence is TGTGCCAGCAGCGGGACAGGGGCAATGAACACTGAAGCTTTCTTT.

The chain couples TRBV29-1 to TRBJ2-1; 9 bases are shared with TRBD2. The CDR3 sequence is 14 residues long. V lost 2 bases to trimming and J lost 12 bases; unmatched junction nucleotides: 11. CDR1 is SQVTM and CDR2 is ANQGSEA in the germline V gene. CDR3 sequence: CSVEPGTSWWGQFF. The CDR3 DNA follows: TGCAGCGTTGAACCCGGGACTAGCTGGTGGGGGCAGTTCTTC.

The chain links TRBV28 to TRBJ2-1, with 8 bases identical to TRBD2. From germline, CDR1 is MDHEN and CDR2 SYDVKM. V lost 3 bases and J lost 0; bases outside the gene matches: 7. CDR3 length: 17 residues. The CDR3 region has the DNA TGTGCCAGCAGTTTGGGGAGCGGGAGCCTCTCCTACAATGAGCAGTTCTTC. Translation gives CASSLGSGSLSYNEQFF.

The rearrangement joins TRBV27 to TRBJ1-4, with TRBD1 as a possible D gene (5 bases). The V end lost 5 bases, the J end lost 15 bases, and 19 bases lay between the germline ends. Germline values: CDR1 MNHEY, CDR2 SMNVEV (reference sequence). The CDR3 covers 13 residues. The CDR3 DNA follows: TGTGCCAGCAGTCCACGGCTGAGGGGACTCATGTTTTTT. Residues: CASSPRLRGLMFF.

CDR3 nucleotides: TGTGCCACCGAACGACAGGGAAGGACTGAAGCTTTCTTT. It is translated as CATERQGRTEAFF. The chain combines TRBV19 with TRBJ1-1; TRBD1 agrees at 7 bases. Germline CDR1 is LNHDA and CDR2 is SQIVND (reference sequence). The CDR3 is 13 amino acids. V lost 10 bases to trimming and J lost 5 bases; unmatched junction nucleotides: 10.

The chain employs TRBV29-1 and TRBJ2-5; D may be TRBD1 (7 bases). The CDR3 extends over 14 amino acids. The V and J ends lost 5 bases and 4 bases respectively, with 17 bases between them. CDR1 and CDR2 from the germline V gene are SQVTM and ANQGSEA. This chain's CDR3 is CSVTPRGERETQYF. CDR3 nucleotides: TGCAGCGTTACCCCCAGGGGGGAAAGAGAGACCCAGTACTTC.

As regards this clone: Other DNA sequences of this sample code for an identical CDR3. This chain joins TRBV13 and TRBJ1-2, with a tentative D call TRBD1 (6 bases). There are 12 residues in the CDR3. V gave up 1 base and J gave up 8 bases, with 8 bases separating them. Germline V gene lookup returns CDR1 PRHDT and CDR2 FYEKMQ (reference sequence). The CDR3 nucleotides are TGTGCCAGCAGCTTAGACAGGGTGGGCTACACCTTC. This translates into CASSLDRVGYTF.

Only a few counts were recorded for this clone. The rearrangement uses TRBV30 and TRBJ1-1; no clear D. Trimming took off 3 bases at V and 4 bases at J, with 15 bases between the two ends. CDR3 length: 14 residues. Germline V gene sequence: CDR1 GTSNPN, CDR2 SVGIG (reference sequence). In DNA form, the CDR3 reads TGTGCCTGGAGGGGTTCCATTATGGGCACTGAAGCTTTCTTT. Its translation: CAWRGSIMGTEAFF.

The chain employs TRBV4-1 and TRBJ1-6; D is uncertain. CDR1 MGHRA and CDR2 YSYEKL come from the germline V gene. This CDR3 comprises 16 residues. The V end lost 3 bases, the J end lost 3 bases, and 12 bases lay between the germline ends. The CDR3 region is CASSQSGLVYNSPLHF. As DNA, the CDR3 is TGCGCCAGCAGCCAGTCAGGACTCGTCTATAATTCACCCCTCCACTTT.

The rearrangement links TRBV5-1 to TRBJ2-7; D is unclear. Germline CDR1 and CDR2: SGHRS and YFSETQ. There are 12 residues in the CDR3. V gave up 2 bases and J gave up 6 bases, with 9 bases separating them. The CDR3 loop is CASSLGAAEQYF. CDR3 sequence (DNA): TGCGCCAGCAGCTTAGGCGCGGCCGAGCAGTACTTC. The full variable domain, completed using reference TRBV5-1 and TRBJ2-7, is KAGVTQTPRYLIKTRGQQVTLSCSPISGHRSVSWYQQTPGQGLQFLFEYFSETQRNKGNFPGRFSGRQFSNSRSEMNVSTLELGDSALYLCASSLGAAEQYFGPGTRLTVT.

CDR3 loop: CASSQVSANYEQYF. The CDR3 region has the DNA TGCGCCAGCAGCCAGGTCAGTGCTAACTACGAGCAGTACTTC. The chain joins TRBV4-1 to TRBJ2-7; D uncertain. Trimming took off 3 bases at V and 3 bases at J, with 12 bases between the two ends. Per the germline V gene, CDR1 is MGHRA and CDR2 is YSYEKL. The CDR3 sequence is 14 residues long.

This chain joins TRBV19 and TRBJ1-1, with D unclear. Germline V gene sequence: CDR1 LNHDA, CDR2 SQIVND (reference sequence). V lost 0 bases, J lost 3 bases, and 8 bases lay in between. The CDR3 is made up of 14 amino acids. CDR3 bases: TGTGCCAGTAGTATAGATCCAAGGGACACTGAAGCTTTCTTT. Protein: CASSIDPRDTEAFF.

CDR3 residues: CASSLWLAAPDTQYF. The CDR3 coding sequence is TGTGCCAGCAGCTTATGGCTAGCGGCCCCGGATACGCAGTATTTT. The chain links TRBV7-8 to TRBJ2-3, with 7 positions matching TRBD2. CDR3 length: 15 residues. Germline V gene sequence: CDR1 SGHVS, CDR2 FQNEAQ. Trimming at V came to 2 bases and at J to 6 bases, leaving 8 bases not matched to a gene.

The CDR3 is CASSEVPGLGTPGELFF. The CDR3 DNA sequence: TGTGCCAGCAGCGAAGTCCCAGGGTTAGGTACCCCCGGGGAGCTGTTTTTT. This sequence joins TRBV28 and TRBJ2-2; perhaps TRBD1 as D (5 bases). Germline CDR1 and CDR2: MDHEN and SYDVKM. V lost 6 bases, J lost 6 bases, and 23 bases lay in between. This CDR3 is 17 amino acids long.

The rearrangement joins TRBV7-9 to TRBJ2-7; TRBD2 aligns across 9 bases. Germline-derived CDR1 and CDR2 are SEHNR and FQNEAQ (reference sequence). V shed 6 bases, J shed 4 bases, and the junction held 10 bases outside the gene matches. This CDR3 is built from 15 residues. CDR3 sequence reads: CASSTQTSGPYEQYF. The CDR3 region has the DNA TGTGCCAGCAGTACGCAGACTAGCGGTCCTTACGAGCAGTACTTC.

V and J are TRBV27 and TRBJ2-7, with D possibly being TRBD1 or TRBD2 (5 bases each). CDR3 length: 14 amino acids. V was pared by 5 bases and J by 2 bases, with 13 bases between. CDR1 and CDR2 (germline): MNHEY, SMNVEV (reference sequence). The CDR3 loop reads CASSPIQGAYEQYF. CDR3 DNA: TGTGCCAGCAGTCCCATCCAGGGAGCCTACGAGCAGTACTTC.

The genes are TRBV11-2 and TRBJ2-7; no definite D call. V was shortened by 1 base and J by 5 bases, with 9 bases between the two germline ends. The germline V gene has CDR1 SGHAT and CDR2 FQNNGV. The CDR3 loop spans 13 amino acids. This chain's CDR3 is CASSLVGPHEQYF. CDR3 sequence (DNA): TGTGCCAGCAGCTTAGTTGGTCCCCACGAGCAGTACTTC.

This CDR3 is CASSIDPTGIYSNQPQHF. The CDR3 coding sequence is TGTGCCAGTAGTATAGATCCGACAGGCATTTATAGCAATCAGCCCCAGCATTTT. The rearrangement joins TRBV19 to TRBJ1-5; D is possibly TRBD1 (6 bases). Trimming took 0 bases from V and 0 from J, leaving 15 bases between them. Germline-derived CDR1 and CDR2 are LNHDA and SQIVND (reference sequence). The CDR3 consists of 18 residues.

The chain combines TRBV6-1 with TRBJ1-5; perhaps TRBD1 as D (5 bases). V gave up 2 bases and J gave up 1 base, with 9 bases separating them. Germline CDR1 is MNHNS and CDR2 is SASEGT. This CDR3 is built from 15 residues. The chain's CDR3 is CASSENQGSNQPQHF. CDR3 bases: TGTGCCAGCAGTGAAAATCAGGGCAGCAATCAGCCCCAGCATTTT.